These 24 T cell receptor beta chains were sequenced from one sample in a study of blood T cell repertoires in COVID-19. Assay used: immunoSEQ multiplex PCR; TCRdb lists only in-frame clones, some missing. The table shows about 220,000 clones, with approximately 80% occurring only once. Sequencing input: peripheral blood. These receptors came from a human donor in a cohort sampled during active COVID-19.

The J gene is TRBJ1-2, the V gene TRBV28; no firm D call. Trimming shortened V by 6 bases and J by 4 bases, and 15 bases separated the two germline ends. This CDR3 has 14 residues. Germline V CDR1 and CDR2: MDHEN, SYDVKM. The CDR3 reads CASRTPEAFYGYTF. CDR3 nucleotide sequence: TGTGCCAGCAGGACACCGGAGGCCTTCTATGGCTACACCTTC.

The chain uses TRBV27 and TRBJ1-6, with D unresolved. Trimming pared 3 bases from V and 7 bases from J, leaving 4 bases between. Germline CDR1 reads MNHEY; CDR2 reads SMNVEV (reference sequence). This CDR3 region has 12 residues. In DNA form, the CDR3 reads TGTGCCAGCAGTTTCGCGAATTCACCCCTCCACTTT. Its translation: CASSFANSPLHF.

V gene TRBV30 combines with J gene TRBJ2-7, with D perhaps matching TRBD1 (5 bases). The CDR3 totals 16 residues. The ends were cut back, 1 base at V and 6 bases at J, with 22 bases in the middle. CDR1 is GTSNPN and CDR2 is SVGIG in the germline V gene (reference sequence). The CDR3 is CAWSGQGLSSVGEQYF. CDR3 coding DNA: TGTGCCTGGAGTGGTCAGGGTTTAAGTTCGGTGGGCGAGCAGTACTTC.

V usage is TRBV6-5 and J usage is TRBJ2-7; 11 bases are a match to TRBD1. Trimming cost V 7 bases and J 4 bases; bases outside gene matches: 9. Germline loops: CDR1 MNHEY, CDR2 SVGAGI. This CDR3 is built from 15 residues. The CDR3, as DNA: TGTGCCAGCAATCTCAGGACAGGGGGCGAGTACGAGCAGTACTTC. Protein sequence: CASNLRTGGEYEQYF.

V usage is TRBV7-2 and J usage is TRBJ2-3, with 13 positions matching TRBD2. Germline CDR1 reads SGHTA; CDR2 reads FQGNSA. This CDR3 has 16 amino acids. The ends lost 1 base at V and 7 bases at J; junction bases unmatched: 5. The CDR3 sequence: CASSLELAGGRYTQYF. CDR3 DNA sequence: TGTGCCAGCAGCTTAGAACTAGCGGGGGGGCGGTATACGCAGTATTTT.

The chain links TRBV19 to TRBJ1-2; D might be TRBD1 (6 bases). Germline V lookup: CDR1 LNHDA, CDR2 SQIVND (reference sequence). V was trimmed by 9 bases and J by 8 bases, leaving 22 bases between them. The CDR3 length is 14 residues. The DNA of the CDR3 is TGTGCCAGCCGCGGACAGTTGGTGCTAGACGGCTACACCTTC. Protein: CASRGQLVLDGYTF.

V and J are TRBV28 and TRBJ2-7; D not resolved. V lost 6 bases and J lost 0, with 15 bases in between. Looked up from germline, CDR1 is MDHEN and CDR2 is SYDVKM. The CDR3 contains 15 residues. This CDR3 reads CASRAIVRFSYEQYF. CDR3 sequence (DNA): TGTGCCAGCAGAGCCATAGTGAGGTTCTCCTACGAGCAGTACTTC.

CDR3 nucleotide sequence: TGTGCCAGCAGCTTGGAGGGGGCGGTGAACTATGGCTACACCTTC. It is translated as CASSLEGAVNYGYTF. This chain connects TRBV11-2 to TRBJ1-2, with 7 bases matching TRBD1. Germline V gene lookup returns CDR1 SGHAT and CDR2 FQNNGV. The length of the CDR3 is 15 residues. Trimming took 3 bases from V and 2 from J; bases not matched to a gene: 6.

The chain combines TRBV5-4 with TRBJ2-2, with 16 bases that match TRBD2. This CDR3 contains 18 residues. Germline CDR1 reads SGHNT; CDR2 reads YYREEE (reference sequence). The junction had 8 bases not matched to a gene; V was cut back by 4 bases and J by 5 bases. The CDR3 here is CASSPGTSGGDGTGELFF. CDR3 nucleotide sequence: TGTGCCAGCAGCCCCGGGACTAGCGGGGGGGACGGGACCGGGGAGCTGTTTTTT.

This clone showed up just a few times. This chain connects TRBV20-1 to TRBJ1-5, with 8 bases that match TRBD1. This CDR3 has 13 residues. Germline lookup yields CDR1 DFQATT and CDR2 SNEGSKA (reference sequence). Trimming removed 4 bases from V and 4 bases from J; junction bases left unmatched: 3. CDR3 sequence: CSATDRGNQPQHF. In DNA form, the CDR3 reads TGCAGTGCTACTGACAGGGGAAATCAGCCCCAGCATTTT.

This clone turned up a few times. This sequence joins TRBV5-6 and TRBJ2-5, with 10 bases matching TRBD2. CDR1 is SGHDT, CDR2 YYEEEE, per germline. With 3 bases clipped from V and 5 bases from J, the junction kept 13 bases outside the gene matches. There are 17 residues in the CDR3. CDR3 DNA sequence: TGTGCCAGCAGCTCAAGAGAGCGGGAGGGCACGTGGGAGACCCAGTACTTC. Its translation is CASSSREREGTWETQYF.

This clone was detected ten times or more. The rearrangement uses TRBV7-9 and TRBJ1-1, with D perhaps matching TRBD1 (5 bases). Trimming removed 5 bases from V and 0 bases from J, with 13 bases in between. In germline, CDR1 is SEHNR, CDR2 FQNEAQ (reference sequence). The CDR3 runs 15 residues. The CDR3 sequence: CASSPTREMNTEAFF. CDR3 sequence (DNA): TGTGCCAGCAGCCCGACCAGGGAAATGAACACTGAAGCTTTCTTT.

This clone showed up just a few times. The chain employs TRBV19 and TRBJ2-2, with TRBD1 identical over 9 bases. V gave up 5 bases and J gave up 6 bases; unmatched junction bases: 7. The CDR3 is made up of 15 amino acids. Germline assignment: CDR1 LNHDA and CDR2 SQIVND (reference sequence). Written as DNA, the CDR3 is TGTGCCAGTAGTGTCGACAGGGGGAAGGCCGGGGAGCTGTTTTTT. This sequence encodes CASSVDRGKAGELFF.

V and J are TRBV6-5 and TRBJ2-3; D possibly corresponds to TRBD1 (6 bases). Germline V gives CDR1 MNHEY, CDR2 SVGAGI. Deletions cut 8 bases from V and 5 bases from J, with 11 bases between. The CDR3 consists of 12 residues. The CDR3 nucleotides are TGTGCCAGCTGTATGACAGGAGATACGCAGTATTTT. The encoded protein is CASCMTGDTQYF.

The rearrangement uses TRBV2 and TRBJ2-1; the D gene is possibly TRBD2 (6 bases). Germline V gene data show CDR1 as SNHLY and CDR2 as FYNNEI. This CDR3 has 14 residues. Trimming shortened V by 6 bases and J by 8 bases, and 17 bases separated the two germline ends. The CDR3 protein is CASRTGLGLDEQFF. CDR3 bases: TGTGCCAGCAGGACGGGACTGGGGTTGGATGAGCAGTTCTTC.

The J gene is TRBJ2-6, the V gene TRBV6-6; tentative D call: TRBD2 (5 bases). This CDR3 contains 15 residues. V shed 5 bases and J shed 0 bases, with 8 bases lying between them. Germline loops: CDR1 MNHNY, CDR2 SVGAGI (reference sequence). Written as DNA, the CDR3 is TGTGCCAGCAGTCCCCGGGGCTCTGGGGCCAACGTCCTGACTTTC. Its protein is CASSPRGSGANVLTF.

This clone was found once. The chain employs TRBV6-5 and TRBJ1-1; D unresolved. The V and J ends lost 2 bases and 1 base respectively, with 11 bases between them. Germline assignment: CDR1 MNHEY and CDR2 SVGAGI. This CDR3 contains 15 residues. In nucleotides, the CDR3 is TGTGCCAGCAGTTACGGGGTAGAGGGGAACACTGAAGCTTTCTTT. Encoded protein: CASSYGVEGNTEAFF.

The chain recombines TRBV2 with TRBJ1-1; 7 positions match TRBD1. V gave up 10 bases and J gave up 0 bases; unmatched junction bases: 11. In germline, CDR1 is SNHLY, CDR2 FYNNEI. This CDR3 comprises 15 residues. The DNA for the CDR3 is TGTGCCACCAGCAGTCAGGGGGTTATGAACACTGAAGCTTTCTTT. This gives the protein CATSSQGVMNTEAFF.

The chain combines TRBV3-1 (or the pseudogene TRBV3-2) with TRBJ2-2; a weak D match, TRBD1 (5 bases). V was pared by 5 bases and J by 1 base, with 14 bases between. Germline loops: CDR1 LGHDT, CDR2 YNNKEL (reference sequence). The CDR3 runs 16 residues. CDR3 DNA sequence: TGTGCCAGCAGCACTTCGTGGACAATGAACACCGGGGAGCTGTTTTTT. Translated, it gives CASSTSWTMNTGELFF.

This rearrangement joins TRBV5-1 to TRBJ2-2; D is possibly TRBD1 (6 bases). This CDR3 is 15 amino acids long. Trimming removed 2 bases at V and 1 base at J, with 9 bases between. Germline values: CDR1 SGHRS, CDR2 YFSETQ. For the CDR3, the DNA is TGCGCCAGCAGCTTTTTACAGGGGAACACCGGGGAGCTGTTTTTT. This sequence encodes CASSFLQGNTGELFF.

The V gene is TRBV28, the J gene TRBJ1-2, with 7 bases identical to TRBD1. Trimming removed 10 bases from V and 1 base from J; junction bases left unmatched: 9. The germline V gene encodes CDR1 MDHEN and CDR2 SYDVKM. This CDR3 contains 14 residues. Written as DNA, the CDR3 is TGTGCCACCTCAGAGGACAGGCGTAACTATGGCTACACCTTC. Its protein is CATSEDRRNYGYTF.

The gene calls are TRBV4-2 and TRBJ2-1, with D unclear. The CDR3 extends over 15 amino acids. Germline loops: CDR1 LGHNA, CDR2 YNFKEQ. The ends were cut back, 1 base at V and 3 bases at J, with 10 bases in the middle. CDR3 sequence reads: CASSQGSSSYNEQFF. CDR3 bases: TGTGCCAGCAGCCAAGGCAGTAGCAGCTACAATGAGCAGTTCTTC.

V is TRBV18 and J is TRBJ2-7; tentatively, D is TRBD1 (5 bases). The ends were cut back, 2 bases at V and 2 bases at J, with 13 bases in the middle. The CDR3 extends over 15 amino acids. Per the germline V gene, CDR1 is KGHSH and CDR2 is LQKENI. The CDR3 DNA reads TGTGCCAGCTCACCATCAGGGTTCGGTCCCTACGAGCAGTACTTC. It codes for CASSPSGFGPYEQYF.

The rearrangement joins TRBV18 to TRBJ1-1, with D perhaps TRBD1 (6 bases). Germline assignment: CDR1 KGHSH and CDR2 LQKENI. The CDR3 contains 16 residues. Trimming pared 3 bases from V and 2 bases from J, leaving 16 bases between. The CDR3 loop reads CASSPNQGRLNTEAFF. CDR3 DNA: TGTGCCAGCTCACCTAACCAGGGGCGACTCAACACTGAAGCTTTCTTT.